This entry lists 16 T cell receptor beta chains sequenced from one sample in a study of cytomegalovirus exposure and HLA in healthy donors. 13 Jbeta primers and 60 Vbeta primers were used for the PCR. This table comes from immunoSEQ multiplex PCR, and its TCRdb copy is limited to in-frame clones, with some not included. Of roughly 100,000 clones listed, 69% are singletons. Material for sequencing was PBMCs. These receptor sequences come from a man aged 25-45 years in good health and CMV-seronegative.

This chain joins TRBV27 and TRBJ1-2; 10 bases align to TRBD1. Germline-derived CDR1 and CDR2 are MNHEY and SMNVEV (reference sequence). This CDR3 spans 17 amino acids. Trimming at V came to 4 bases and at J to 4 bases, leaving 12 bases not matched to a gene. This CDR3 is CASSSRDRGSKPYGYTF. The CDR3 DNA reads TGTGCCAGCAGTTCACGGGACAGGGGCTCGAAGCCCTATGGCTACACCTTC.

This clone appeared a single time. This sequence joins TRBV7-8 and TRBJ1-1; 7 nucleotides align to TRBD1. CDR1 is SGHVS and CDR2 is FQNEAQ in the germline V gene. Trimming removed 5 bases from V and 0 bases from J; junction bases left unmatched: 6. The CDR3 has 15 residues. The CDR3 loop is CASSLRTGMNTEAFF. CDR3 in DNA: TGTGCCAGCAGCCTTAGGACAGGCATGAACACTGAAGCTTTCTTT. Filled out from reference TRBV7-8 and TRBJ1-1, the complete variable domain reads GAGVSQSPRYKVAKRGQDVALRCDPISGHVSLFWYQQALGQGPEFLTYFQNEAQLDKSGLPSDRFFAERPEGSVSTLKIQRTQQEDSAVYLCASSLRTGMNTEAFFGQGTRLTVV.

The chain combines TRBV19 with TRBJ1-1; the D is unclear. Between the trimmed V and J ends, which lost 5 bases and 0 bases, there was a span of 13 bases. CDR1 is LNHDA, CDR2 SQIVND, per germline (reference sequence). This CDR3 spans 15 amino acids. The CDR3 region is CASSWRISMNTEAFF. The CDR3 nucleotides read TGTGCCAGTAGTTGGCGGATTTCCATGAACACTGAAGCTTTCTTT.

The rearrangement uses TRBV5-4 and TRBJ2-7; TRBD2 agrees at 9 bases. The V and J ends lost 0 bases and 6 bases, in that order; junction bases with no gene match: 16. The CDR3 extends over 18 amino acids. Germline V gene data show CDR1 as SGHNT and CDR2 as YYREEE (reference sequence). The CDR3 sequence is CASSLVGRKTSGFFEQYF. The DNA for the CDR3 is TGTGCCAGCAGCTTGGTCGGCCGCAAGACTAGCGGCTTCTTCGAGCAGTACTTC.

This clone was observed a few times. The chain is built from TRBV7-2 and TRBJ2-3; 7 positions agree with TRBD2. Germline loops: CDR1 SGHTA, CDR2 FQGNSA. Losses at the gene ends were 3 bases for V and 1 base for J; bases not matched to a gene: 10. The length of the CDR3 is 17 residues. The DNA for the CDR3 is TGTGCCAGCAGCTTCAAATTGCGAACTAGCGGCACAGATACGCAGTATTTT. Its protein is CASSFKLRTSGTDTQYF.

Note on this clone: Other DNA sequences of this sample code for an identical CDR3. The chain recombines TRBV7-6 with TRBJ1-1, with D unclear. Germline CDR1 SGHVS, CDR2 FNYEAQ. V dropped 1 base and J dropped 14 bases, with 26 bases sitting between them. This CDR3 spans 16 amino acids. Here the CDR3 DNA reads TGTGCCAGCAGCTTAGAAGTCGGGGTAGGGCCACGGGGAGCCTTCTTT. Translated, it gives CASSLEVGVGPRGAFF. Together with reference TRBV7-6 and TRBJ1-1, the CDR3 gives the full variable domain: GAGVSQSPRYKVTKRGQDVALRCDPISGHVSLYWYRQALGQGPEFLTYFNYEAQQDKSGLPNDRFSAERPEGSISTLTIQRTEQRDSAMYRCASSLEVGVGPRGAFFGQGTRLTVV.

CDR3 DNA sequence: TGTGCCAGCAGCGTAGCTATTTTAAGAGACAAACGTTATAGCAATCAGCCCCAGCATTTT. It yields the protein CASSVAILRDKRYSNQPQHF. V usage is TRBV9 and J usage is TRBJ1-5; D ambiguous. The CDR3 is 20 amino acids. Trimming took off 0 bases at V and 0 bases at J, with 22 bases between the two ends. CDR1 SGDLS and CDR2 YYNGEE come from the germline V gene.

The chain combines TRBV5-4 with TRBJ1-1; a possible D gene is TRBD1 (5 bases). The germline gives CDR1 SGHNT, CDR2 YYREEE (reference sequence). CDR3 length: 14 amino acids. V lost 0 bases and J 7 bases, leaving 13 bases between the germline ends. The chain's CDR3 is CASSLGGAESEAFF. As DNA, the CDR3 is TGTGCCAGCAGCTTGGGCGGGGCAGAGAGTGAAGCTTTCTTT.

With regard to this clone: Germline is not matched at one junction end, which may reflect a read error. The CDR3 nucleotides are TGTGCCAGCAGCCTGCAAGGGGCTGGGGCCAACGGCCTGACTTTC. Translation gives CASSLQGAGANGLTF. The chain links TRBV14 to TRBJ2-6; possible D gene TRBD1, 5 bases. CDR1 is SGHDN, CDR2 FVKESK, per germline. The CDR3 runs 15 residues.

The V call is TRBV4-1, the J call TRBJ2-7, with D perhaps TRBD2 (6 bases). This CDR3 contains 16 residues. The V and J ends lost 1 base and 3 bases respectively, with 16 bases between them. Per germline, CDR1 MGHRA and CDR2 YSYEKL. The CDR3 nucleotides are TGCGCCAGCAGCCAAGTAAGGGCACGGGACTTCTACGAGCAGTACTTC. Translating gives CASSQVRARDFYEQYF.

As DNA, the CDR3 is TGTGCCAAGACGGACAAAGTGAACACTGAAGCTTTCTTT. Translated, it gives CAKTDKVNTEAFF. This rearrangement joins TRBV2 to TRBJ1-1; tentative D call: TRBD1 (5 bases). The CDR3 is made up of 13 amino acids. Per the germline V gene, CDR1 is SNHLY and CDR2 is FYNNEI. The V gene lost 10 bases and the J gene lost 0 bases, with 12 bases spanning the gap.

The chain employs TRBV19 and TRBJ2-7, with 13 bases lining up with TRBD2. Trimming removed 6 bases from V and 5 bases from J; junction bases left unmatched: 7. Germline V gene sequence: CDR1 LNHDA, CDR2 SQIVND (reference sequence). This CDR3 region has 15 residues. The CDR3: CASSSGLAGVDEQYF. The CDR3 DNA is TGTGCCAGTAGCTCCGGACTAGCGGGAGTCGACGAGCAGTACTTC. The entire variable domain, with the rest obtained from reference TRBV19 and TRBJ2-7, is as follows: DGGITQSPKYLFRKEGQNVTLSCEQNLNHDAMYWYRQDPGQGLRLIYYSQIVNDFQKGDIAEGYSVSREKKESFPLTVTSAQKNPTAFYLCASSSGLAGVDEQYFGPGTRLTVT.

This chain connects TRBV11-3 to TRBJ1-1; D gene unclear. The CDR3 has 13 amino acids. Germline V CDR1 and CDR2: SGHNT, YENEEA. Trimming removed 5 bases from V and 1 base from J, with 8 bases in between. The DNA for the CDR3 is TGTGCCAGCAGCCGAGAGGAGAACACTGAAGCTTTCTTT. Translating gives CASSREENTEAFF.

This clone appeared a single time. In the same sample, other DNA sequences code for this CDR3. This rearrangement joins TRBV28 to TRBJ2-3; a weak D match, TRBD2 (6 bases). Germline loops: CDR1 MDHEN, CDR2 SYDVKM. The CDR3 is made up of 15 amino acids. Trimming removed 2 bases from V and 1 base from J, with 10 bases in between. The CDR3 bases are TGTGCCAGCAGTTTAGGGGGGACTGGCACAGATACGCAGTATTTT. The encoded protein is CASSLGGTGTDTQYF.

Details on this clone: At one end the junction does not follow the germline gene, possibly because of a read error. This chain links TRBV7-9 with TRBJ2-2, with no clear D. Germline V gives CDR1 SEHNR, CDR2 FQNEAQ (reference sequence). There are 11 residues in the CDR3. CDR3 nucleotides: TGTGCCAGCAAGAACAACGGGGAGCTGTTTTTT. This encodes CASKNNGELFF.

The CDR3 DNA reads TGTGCCAGCAGTTTGCAAGGAGCTGGGTCCTACGAGCAGTACTTC. Its protein is CASSLQGAGSYEQYF. The gene calls are TRBV27 and TRBJ2-7; D is uncertain. Between the trimmed V and J ends, which lost 3 bases and 1 base, there was a span of 13 bases. Germline values: CDR1 MNHEY, CDR2 SMNVEV (reference sequence). The CDR3 sequence is 15 residues long.